This paragraph reports one TCR beta chain. From germline, CDR1 is SGHAT and CDR2 FQNNGV. This CDR3 has 14 residues. V was shortened by 6 bases and J by 2 bases, with 13 bases between the two germline ends. TCR beta VDJ combinations and CDR3 sequences were profiled from genomic DNA. TCRdb processed the reads anew with MiXCR; each CDR3 protein has one entry. The table includes 180,000 or so distinct CDR3 sequences, roughly 50% detected once. This entry belongs to a study of CD8+CD57+ T cells in acquired aplastic anemia. It was patients with CD8+CD57+ cell expansion by flow cytometry who were chosen for sequencing. Among the patients, none had received any therapy at the time of blood sampling.

Sequencing was carried out using sorted CD4+, CD8+, or CD8+CD57+ T cells (not recorded which) from PBMCs. The TCR was taken from a human donor with aplastic anemia. The rearrangement joins TRBV11-2 to TRBJ1-2; D perhaps matches TRBD1 (6 bases). The DNA for the CDR3 is TGTGCCAGCAGGTCCCGGGGGGGCAACTATGGCTACACCTTC. It yields the protein CASRSRGGNYGYTF.